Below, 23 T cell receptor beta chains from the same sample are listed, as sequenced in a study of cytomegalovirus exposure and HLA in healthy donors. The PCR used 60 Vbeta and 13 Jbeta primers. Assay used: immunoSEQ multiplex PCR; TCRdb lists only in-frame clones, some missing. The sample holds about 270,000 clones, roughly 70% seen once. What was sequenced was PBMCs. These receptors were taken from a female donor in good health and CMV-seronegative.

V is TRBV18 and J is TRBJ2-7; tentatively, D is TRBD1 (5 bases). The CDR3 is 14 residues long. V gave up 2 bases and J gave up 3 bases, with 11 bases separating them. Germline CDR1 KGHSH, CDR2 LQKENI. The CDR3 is CASSPKQEFYEQYF. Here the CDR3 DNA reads TGTGCCAGCTCACCAAAACAGGAGTTCTACGAGCAGTACTTC.

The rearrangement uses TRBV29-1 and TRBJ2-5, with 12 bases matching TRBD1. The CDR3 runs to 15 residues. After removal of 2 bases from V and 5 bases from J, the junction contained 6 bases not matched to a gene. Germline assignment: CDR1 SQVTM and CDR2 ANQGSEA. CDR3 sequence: CSVEYGTGGRETQYF. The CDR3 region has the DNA TGCAGCGTTGAATACGGGACAGGGGGCCGGGAGACCCAGTACTTC.

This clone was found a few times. CDR3 DNA sequence: TGTGCCTGGGTTAATCGAGTCGATGAGCAGTTCTTC. The encoded protein is CAWVNRVDEQFF. The chain is built from TRBV30 and TRBJ2-1; D unclear. Between the trimmed V and J ends, which lost 5 bases and 8 bases, there was a span of 13 bases. This CDR3 spans 12 amino acids. Per germline, CDR1 GTSNPN and CDR2 SVGIG (reference sequence).

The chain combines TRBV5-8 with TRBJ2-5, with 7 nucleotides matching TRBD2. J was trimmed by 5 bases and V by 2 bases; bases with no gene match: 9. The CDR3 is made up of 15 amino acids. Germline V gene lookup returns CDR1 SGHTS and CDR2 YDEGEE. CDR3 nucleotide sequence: TGTGCCAGCAGCTTTTTGGGGGAGGGCTACGAGACCCAGTACTTC. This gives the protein CASSFLGEGYETQYF.

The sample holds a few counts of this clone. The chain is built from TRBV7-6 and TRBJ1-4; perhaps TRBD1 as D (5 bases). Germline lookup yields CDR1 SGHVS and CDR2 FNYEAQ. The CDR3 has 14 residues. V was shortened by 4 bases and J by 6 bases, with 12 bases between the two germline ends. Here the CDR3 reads CASSWGQSDEKLFF. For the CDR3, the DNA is TGTGCCAGCAGCTGGGGCCAGAGTGATGAAAAACTGTTTTTT.

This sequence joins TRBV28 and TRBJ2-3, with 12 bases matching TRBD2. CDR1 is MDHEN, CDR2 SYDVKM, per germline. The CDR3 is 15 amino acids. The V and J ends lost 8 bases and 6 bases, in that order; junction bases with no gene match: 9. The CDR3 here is CASRQTSGRGDTQYF. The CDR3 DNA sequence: TGTGCCAGCCGTCAGACTAGCGGGAGAGGGGATACGCAGTATTTT.

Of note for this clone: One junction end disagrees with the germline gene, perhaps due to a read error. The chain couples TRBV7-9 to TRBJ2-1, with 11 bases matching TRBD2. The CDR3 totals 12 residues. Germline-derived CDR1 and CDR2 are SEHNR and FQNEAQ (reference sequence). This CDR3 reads CSSSLAGGQQFF. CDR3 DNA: TGTTCCAGCAGCTTAGCGGGAGGGCAGCAGTTCTTC.

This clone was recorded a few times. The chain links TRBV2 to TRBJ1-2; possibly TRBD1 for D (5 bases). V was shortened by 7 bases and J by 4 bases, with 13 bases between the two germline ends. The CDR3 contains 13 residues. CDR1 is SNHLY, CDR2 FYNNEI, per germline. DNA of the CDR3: TGTGCCAGCAATAGACAGCAAACCTATGGCTACACCTTC. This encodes CASNRQQTYGYTF.

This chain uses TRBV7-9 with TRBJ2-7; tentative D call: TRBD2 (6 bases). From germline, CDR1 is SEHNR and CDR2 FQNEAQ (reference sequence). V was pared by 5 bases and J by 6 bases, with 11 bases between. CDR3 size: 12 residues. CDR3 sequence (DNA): TGTGCCAGCAGCGCCGCCGGGGGCGAGCAGTACTTC. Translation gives CASSAAGGEQYF.

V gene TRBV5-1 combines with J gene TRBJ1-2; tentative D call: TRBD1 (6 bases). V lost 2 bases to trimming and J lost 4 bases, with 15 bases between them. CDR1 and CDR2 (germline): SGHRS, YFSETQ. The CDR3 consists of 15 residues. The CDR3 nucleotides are TGCGCCAGCAGCTTCTCAGTAGGACAGCTCTATGGCTACACCTTC. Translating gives CASSFSVGQLYGYTF. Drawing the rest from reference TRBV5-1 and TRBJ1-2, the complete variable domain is KAGVTQTPRYLIKTRGQQVTLSCSPISGHRSVSWYQQTPGQGLQFLFEYFSETQRNKGNFPGRFSGRQFSNSRSEMNVSTLELGDSALYLCASSFSVGQLYGYTFGSGTRLTVV.

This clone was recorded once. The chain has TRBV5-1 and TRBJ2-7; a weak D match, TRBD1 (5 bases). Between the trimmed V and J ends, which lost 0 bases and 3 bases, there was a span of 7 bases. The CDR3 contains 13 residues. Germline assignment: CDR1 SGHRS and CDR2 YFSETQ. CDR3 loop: CASSLEGFYEQYF. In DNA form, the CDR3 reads TGCGCCAGCAGCTTGGAGGGGTTCTACGAGCAGTACTTC.

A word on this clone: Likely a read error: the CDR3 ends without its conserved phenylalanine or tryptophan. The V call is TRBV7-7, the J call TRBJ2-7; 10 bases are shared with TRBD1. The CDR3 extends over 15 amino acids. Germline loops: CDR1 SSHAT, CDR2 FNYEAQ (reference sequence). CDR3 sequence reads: CASSPNSGTGDEQYL. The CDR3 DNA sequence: TGTGCTAGCAGCCCTAATTCCGGGACAGGGGACGAGCAGTACCTC.

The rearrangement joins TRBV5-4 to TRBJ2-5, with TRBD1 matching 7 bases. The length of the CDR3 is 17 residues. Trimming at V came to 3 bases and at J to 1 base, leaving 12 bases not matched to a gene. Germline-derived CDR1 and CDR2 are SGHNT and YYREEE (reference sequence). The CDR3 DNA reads TGTGCCAGCAGCTGGGTCCGGGCTCGGGACAGCCAAGAGACCCAGTACTTC. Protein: CASSWVRARDSQETQYF.

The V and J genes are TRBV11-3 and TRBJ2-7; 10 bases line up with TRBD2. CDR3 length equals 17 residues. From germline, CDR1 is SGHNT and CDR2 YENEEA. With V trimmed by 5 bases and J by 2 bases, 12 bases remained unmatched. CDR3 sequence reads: CASSHGTSAPETYEQYF. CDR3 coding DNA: TGTGCCAGCAGCCATGGGACTAGCGCACCAGAAACCTACGAGCAGTACTTC. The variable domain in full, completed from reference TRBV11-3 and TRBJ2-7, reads EAGVVQSPRYKIIEKKQPVAFWCNPISGHNTLYWYLQNLGQGPELLIRYENEEAVDDSQLPKDRFSAERLKGVDSTLKIQPAELGDSAVYLCASSHGTSAPETYEQYFGPGTRLTVT.

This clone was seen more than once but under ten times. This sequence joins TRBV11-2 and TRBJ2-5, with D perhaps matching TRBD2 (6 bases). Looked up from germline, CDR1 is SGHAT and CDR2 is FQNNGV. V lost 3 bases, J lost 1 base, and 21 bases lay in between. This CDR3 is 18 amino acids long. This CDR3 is CASSFGWGGGGAQETQYF. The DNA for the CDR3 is TGTGCCAGCAGCTTCGGATGGGGCGGAGGCGGGGCCCAAGAGACCCAGTACTTC.

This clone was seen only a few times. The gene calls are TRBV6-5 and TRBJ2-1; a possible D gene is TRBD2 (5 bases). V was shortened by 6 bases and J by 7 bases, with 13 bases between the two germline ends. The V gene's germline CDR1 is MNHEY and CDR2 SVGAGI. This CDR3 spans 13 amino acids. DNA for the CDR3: TGTGCCAGCAGACGGGGTACTAGGAATGAGCAGTTCTTC. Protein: CASRRGTRNEQFF.

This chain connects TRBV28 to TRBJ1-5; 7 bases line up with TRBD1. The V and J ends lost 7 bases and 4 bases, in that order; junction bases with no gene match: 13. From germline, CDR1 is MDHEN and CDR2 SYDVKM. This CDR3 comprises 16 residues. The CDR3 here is CASNDSGQADNQPQHF. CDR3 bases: TGTGCCAGCAATGACTCAGGACAGGCTGATAATCAGCCCCAGCATTTT.

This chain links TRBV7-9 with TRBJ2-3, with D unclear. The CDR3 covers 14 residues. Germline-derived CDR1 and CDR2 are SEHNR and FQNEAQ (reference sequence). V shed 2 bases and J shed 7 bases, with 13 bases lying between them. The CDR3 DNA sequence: TGTGCCAGCAGCTTATCCGGGTCTGGTAATACGCAGTATTTT. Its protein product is CASSLSGSGNTQYF.

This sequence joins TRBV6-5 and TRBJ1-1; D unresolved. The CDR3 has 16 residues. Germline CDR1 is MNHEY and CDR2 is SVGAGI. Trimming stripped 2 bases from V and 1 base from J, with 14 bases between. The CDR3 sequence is CASSYAKVRSNTEAFF. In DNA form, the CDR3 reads TGTGCCAGCAGTTACGCGAAAGTGCGGTCGAACACTGAAGCTTTCTTT.

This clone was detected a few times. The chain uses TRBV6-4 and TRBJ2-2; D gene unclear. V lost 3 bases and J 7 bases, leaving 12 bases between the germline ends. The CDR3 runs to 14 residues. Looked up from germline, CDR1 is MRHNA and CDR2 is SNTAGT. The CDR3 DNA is TGTGCCAGCAGTGAAGCAGTCACGGGCGGGGAGCTGTTTTTT. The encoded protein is CASSEAVTGGELFF.

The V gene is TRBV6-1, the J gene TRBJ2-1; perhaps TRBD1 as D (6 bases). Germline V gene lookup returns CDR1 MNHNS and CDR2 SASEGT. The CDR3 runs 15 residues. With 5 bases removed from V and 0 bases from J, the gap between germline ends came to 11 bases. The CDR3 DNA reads TGTGCCAGCAGTCAGACAGGTAGCTCCTACAATGAGCAGTTCTTC. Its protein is CASSQTGSSYNEQFF.

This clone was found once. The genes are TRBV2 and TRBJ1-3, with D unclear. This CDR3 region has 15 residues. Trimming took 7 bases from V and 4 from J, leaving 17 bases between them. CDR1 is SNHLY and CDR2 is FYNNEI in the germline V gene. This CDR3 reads CASTLSGVDGNTIYF. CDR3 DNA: TGTGCCAGCACCTTATCCGGGGTGGACGGAAACACCATATATTTT.

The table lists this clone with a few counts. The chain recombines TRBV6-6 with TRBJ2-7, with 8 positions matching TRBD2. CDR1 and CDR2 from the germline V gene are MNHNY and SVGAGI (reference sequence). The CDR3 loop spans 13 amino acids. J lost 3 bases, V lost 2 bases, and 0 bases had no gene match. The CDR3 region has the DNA TGTGCCAGCAGTTACACTAGCGGCTACGAGCAGTACTTC. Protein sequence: CASSYTSGYEQYF.